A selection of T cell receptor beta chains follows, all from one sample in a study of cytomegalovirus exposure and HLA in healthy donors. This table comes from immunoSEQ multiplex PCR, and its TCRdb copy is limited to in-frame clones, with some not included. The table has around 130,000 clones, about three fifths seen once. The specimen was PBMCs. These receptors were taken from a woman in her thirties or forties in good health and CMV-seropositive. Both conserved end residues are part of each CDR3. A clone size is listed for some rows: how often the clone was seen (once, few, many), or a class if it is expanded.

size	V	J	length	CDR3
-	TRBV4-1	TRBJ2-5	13	CASSQESPGDQYF
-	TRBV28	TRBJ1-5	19	CASSLGYRGSAYSNQPQHF
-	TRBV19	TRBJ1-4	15	CASSLVPTSYEKLFF
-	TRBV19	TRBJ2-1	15	CASSIDRTSRNEQFF
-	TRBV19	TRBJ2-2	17	CASSNRLRTGGTGELFF
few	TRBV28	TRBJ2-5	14	CASRKGGATETQYF
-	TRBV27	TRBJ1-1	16	CASSPYQAQGNTEAFF
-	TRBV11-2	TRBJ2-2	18	CASSRRRDRGEHTGELFF
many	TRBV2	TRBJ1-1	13	CARVPGGYTEAFF
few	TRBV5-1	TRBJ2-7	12	CASRQGSGEQYF
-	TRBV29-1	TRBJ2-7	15	CSVETLAGVDYEQYF
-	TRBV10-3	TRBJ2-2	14	CAISAGRDTGELFF
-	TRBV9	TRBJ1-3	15	CASSVEDSSGNTIYF
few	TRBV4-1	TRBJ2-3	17	CASSHAIAGRGTDTQYF
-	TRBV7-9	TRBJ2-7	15	CASSLGTGQAYEQYF
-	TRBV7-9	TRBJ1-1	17	CASSLAVLTGYNTEAFF
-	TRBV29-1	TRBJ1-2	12	CSADRGNYGYTF
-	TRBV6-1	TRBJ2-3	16	CASSEAVTIYTDTQYF
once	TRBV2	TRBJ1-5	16	CASRQDRGGSNQPQHF
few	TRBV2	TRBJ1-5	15	CASRKGLASNQPQHF
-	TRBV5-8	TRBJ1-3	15	CASSPPPVSGNTIYF
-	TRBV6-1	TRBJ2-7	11	CASSPLYEQYF
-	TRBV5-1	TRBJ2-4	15	CASSLDPSGKGIQYF
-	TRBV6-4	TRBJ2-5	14	CASSGTVGEETQYF
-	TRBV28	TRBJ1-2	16	CASSYAREGRHYGYTF
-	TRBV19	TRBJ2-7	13	CASSIVGGDEQYF
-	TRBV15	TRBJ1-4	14	CATSRGGQGEELFF
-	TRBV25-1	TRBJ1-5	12	CAAGGGNQPQHF
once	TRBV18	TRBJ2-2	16	CASSPGAESGTGELFF
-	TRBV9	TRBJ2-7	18	CASSVGPSGGPFSYEQYF
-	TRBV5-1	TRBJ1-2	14	CASSSEGDLRGYTF
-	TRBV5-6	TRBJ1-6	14	CASLQGALDSPLHF
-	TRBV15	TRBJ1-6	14	CATSRARDNSPLHF
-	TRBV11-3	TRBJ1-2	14	CASSTDDRVDGYTF
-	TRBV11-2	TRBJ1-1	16	CASSATGPLRYTEAFF
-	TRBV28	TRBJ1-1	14	CASRTLDSPREAFF
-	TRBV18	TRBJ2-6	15	CASSPLSSGANVLTF
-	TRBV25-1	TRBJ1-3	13	CASSGTGGNTIYF